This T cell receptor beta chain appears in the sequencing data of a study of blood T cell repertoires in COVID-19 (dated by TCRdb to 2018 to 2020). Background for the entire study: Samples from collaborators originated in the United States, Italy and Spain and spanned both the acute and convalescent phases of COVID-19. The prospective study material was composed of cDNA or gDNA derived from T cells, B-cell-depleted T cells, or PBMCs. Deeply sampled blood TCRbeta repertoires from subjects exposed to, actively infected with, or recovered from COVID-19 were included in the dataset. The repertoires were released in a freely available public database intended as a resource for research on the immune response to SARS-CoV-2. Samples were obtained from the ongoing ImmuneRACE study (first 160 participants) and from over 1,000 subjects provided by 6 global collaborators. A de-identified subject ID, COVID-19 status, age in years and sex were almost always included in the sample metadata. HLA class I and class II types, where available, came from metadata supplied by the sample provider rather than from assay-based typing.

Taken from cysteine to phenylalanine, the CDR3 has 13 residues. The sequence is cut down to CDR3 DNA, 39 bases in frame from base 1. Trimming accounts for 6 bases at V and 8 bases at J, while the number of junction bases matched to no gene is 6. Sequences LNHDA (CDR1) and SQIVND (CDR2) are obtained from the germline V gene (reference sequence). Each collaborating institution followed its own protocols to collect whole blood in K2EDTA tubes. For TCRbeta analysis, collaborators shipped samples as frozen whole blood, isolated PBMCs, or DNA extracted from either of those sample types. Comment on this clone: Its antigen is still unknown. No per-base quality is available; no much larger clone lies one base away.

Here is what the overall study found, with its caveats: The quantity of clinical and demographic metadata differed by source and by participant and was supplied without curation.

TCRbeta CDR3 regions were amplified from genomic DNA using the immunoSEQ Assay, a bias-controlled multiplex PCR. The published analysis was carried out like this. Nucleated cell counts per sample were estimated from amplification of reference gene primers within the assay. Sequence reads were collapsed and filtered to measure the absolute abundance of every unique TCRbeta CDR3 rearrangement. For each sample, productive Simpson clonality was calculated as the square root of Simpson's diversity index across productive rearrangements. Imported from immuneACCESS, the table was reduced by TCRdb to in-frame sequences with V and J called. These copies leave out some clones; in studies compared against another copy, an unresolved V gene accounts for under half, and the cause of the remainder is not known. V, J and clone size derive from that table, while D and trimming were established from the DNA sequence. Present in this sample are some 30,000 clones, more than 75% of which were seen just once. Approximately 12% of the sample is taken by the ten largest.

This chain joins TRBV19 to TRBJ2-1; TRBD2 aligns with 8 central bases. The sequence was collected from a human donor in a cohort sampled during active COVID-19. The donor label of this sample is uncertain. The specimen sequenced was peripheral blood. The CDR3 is CASRKRERHEQFF. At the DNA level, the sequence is TGTGCCAGTAGGAAGCGGGAGCGCCATGAGCAGTTCTTC.